Given below is one T cell receptor (beta chain) in context. Its cognate antigen is unknown. Some clones are missing from TCRdb's copy, which holds only in-frame ones; the method was immunoSEQ multiplex PCR. The sample gives under 15,000 clones, about three fifths of which show up once; roughly 1.2% is in the top ten. CFSE-labeled sorted T cells met regulatory or mature dendritic cells for 4 to 6 days. CD4+ or CD8+ T cells were sorted as naive CD45RA+ or memory CD45RO+. This CDR3 contains 17 residues. Germline V lookup: CDR1 SGHDT, CDR2 YYEEEE. V dropped 4 bases and J dropped 4; count of bases not matched to a gene: 7. These data belong to a study of regulatory dendritic cells for organ transplantation.

The receptor comes from a human donor in good health. The sequenced sample was naive CD8+ T cells from blood cultured with dendritic cells. Subset in this sample: CD45RA+ naive T cells. V is TRBV5-6 and J is TRBJ2-5, with TRBD2 identical over 16 bases. The CDR3 protein is CASSTGTSGGAGETQYF. The CDR3 region has the DNA TGTGCCAGCAGCACAGGGACTAGCGGGGGGGCCGGAGAGACCCAGTACTTC. The whole variable domain, remainder taken from reference TRBV5-6 and TRBJ2-5, is DAGVTQSPTHLIKTRGQQVTLRCSPKSGHDTVSWYQQALGQGPQFIFQYYEEEERQRGNFPDRFSGHQFPNYSSELNVNALLLGDSALYLCASSTGTSGGAGETQYFGPGTRLLVL.